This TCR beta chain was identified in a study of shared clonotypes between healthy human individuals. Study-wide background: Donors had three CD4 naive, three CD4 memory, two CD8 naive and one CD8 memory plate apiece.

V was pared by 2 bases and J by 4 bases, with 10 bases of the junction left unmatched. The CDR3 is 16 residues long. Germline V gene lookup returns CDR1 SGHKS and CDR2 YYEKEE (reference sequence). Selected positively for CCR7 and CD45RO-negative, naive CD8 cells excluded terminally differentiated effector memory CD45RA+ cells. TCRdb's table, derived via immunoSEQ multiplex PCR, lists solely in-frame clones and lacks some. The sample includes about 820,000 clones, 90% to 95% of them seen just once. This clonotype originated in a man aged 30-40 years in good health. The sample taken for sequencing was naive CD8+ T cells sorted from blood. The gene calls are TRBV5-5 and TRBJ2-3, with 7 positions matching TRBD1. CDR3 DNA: TGTGCCAGCAGCTTAGACCGACAGGGCTGGGCAGATACGCAGTATTTT. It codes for CASSLDRQGWADTQYF.